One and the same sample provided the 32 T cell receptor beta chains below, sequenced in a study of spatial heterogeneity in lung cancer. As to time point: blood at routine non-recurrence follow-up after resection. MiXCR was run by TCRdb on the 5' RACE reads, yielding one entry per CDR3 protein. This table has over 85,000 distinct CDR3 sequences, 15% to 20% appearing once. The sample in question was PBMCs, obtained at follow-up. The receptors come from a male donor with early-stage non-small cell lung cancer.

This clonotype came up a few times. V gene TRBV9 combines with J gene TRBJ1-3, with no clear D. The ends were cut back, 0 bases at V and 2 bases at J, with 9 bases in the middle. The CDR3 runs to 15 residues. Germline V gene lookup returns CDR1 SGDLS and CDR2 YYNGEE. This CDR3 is CASSVGAGPGNTIYF. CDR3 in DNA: TGTGCCAGCAGCGTAGGAGCAGGTCCTGGAAACACCATATATTTT.

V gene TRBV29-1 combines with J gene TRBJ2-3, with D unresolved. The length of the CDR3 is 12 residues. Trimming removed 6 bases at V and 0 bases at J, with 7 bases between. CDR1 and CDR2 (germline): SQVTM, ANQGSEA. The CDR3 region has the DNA TGCAGCGTACTAACTAGCACAGATACGCAGTATTTT. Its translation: CSVLTSTDTQYF.

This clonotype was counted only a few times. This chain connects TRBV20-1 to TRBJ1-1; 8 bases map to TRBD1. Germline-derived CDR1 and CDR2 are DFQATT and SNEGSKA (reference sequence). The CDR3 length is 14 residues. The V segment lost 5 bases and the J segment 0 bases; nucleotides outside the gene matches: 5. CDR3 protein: CSAGRDRMNTEAFF. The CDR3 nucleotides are TGCAGTGCTGGCCGGGACAGGATGAACACTGAAGCTTTCTTT.

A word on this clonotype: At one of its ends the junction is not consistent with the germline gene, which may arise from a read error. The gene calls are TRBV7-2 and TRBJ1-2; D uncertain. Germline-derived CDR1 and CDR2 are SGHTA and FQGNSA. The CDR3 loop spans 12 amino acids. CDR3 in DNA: TGTGCCAGCAGCTACCTGGGGAGGCAAATCATCTTC. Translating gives CASSYLGRQIIF.

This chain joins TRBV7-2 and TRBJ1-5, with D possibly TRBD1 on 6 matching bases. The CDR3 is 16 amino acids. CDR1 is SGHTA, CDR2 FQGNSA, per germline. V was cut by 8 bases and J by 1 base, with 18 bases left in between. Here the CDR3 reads CASSIDDRRSNQPQHF. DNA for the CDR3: TGTGCCAGCTCCATCGATGACAGGAGGAGCAATCAGCCCCAGCATTTT.

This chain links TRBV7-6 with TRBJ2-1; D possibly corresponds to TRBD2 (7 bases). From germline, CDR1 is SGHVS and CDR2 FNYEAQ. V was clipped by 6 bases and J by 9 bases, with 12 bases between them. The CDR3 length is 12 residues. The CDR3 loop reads CASRSAGAEQFF. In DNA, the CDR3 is TGTGCCAGCAGGTCGGCGGGGGCTGAGCAGTTCTTC.

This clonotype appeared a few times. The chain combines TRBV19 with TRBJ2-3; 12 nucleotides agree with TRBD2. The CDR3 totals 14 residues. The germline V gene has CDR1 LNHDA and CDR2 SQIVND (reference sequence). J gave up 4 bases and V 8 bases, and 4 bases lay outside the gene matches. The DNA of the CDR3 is TGTGCCAGTTCGGGACTAGCGGGCCCAGATACGCAGTATTTT. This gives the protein CASSGLAGPDTQYF. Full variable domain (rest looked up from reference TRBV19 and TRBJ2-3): DGGITQSPKYLFRKEGQNVTLSCEQNLNHDAMYWYRQDPGQGLRLIYYSQIVNDFQKGDIAEGYSVSREKKESFPLTVTSAQKNPTAFYLCASSGLAGPDTQYFGPGTRLTVL.

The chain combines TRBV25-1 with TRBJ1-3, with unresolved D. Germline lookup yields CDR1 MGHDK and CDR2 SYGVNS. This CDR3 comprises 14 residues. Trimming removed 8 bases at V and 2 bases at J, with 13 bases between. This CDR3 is CASAVGSTGNTIYF. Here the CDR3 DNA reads TGTGCCAGCGCGGTGGGGTCGACTGGAAACACCATATATTTT.

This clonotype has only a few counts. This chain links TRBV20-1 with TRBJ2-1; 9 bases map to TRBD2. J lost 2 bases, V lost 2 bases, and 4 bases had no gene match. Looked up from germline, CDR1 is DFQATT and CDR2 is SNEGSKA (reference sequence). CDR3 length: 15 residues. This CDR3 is CSARQLAGPYNEQFF. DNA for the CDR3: TGCAGTGCTAGACAACTAGCGGGCCCCTACAATGAGCAGTTCTTC.

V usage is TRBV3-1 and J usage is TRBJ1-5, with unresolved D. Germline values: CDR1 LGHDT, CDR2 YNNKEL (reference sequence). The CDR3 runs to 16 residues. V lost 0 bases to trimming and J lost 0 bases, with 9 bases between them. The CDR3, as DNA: TGTGCCAGCAGCCAAGATGGGGAAAATAGCAATCAGCCCCAGCATTTT. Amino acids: CASSQDGENSNQPQHF.

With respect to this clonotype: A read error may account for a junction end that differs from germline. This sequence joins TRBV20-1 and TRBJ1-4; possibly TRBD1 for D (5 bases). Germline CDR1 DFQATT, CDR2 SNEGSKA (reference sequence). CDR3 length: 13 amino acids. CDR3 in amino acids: CSAKVAGLEKLLF. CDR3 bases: TGCAGTGCTAAGGTAGCGGGGCTTGAAAAACTGCTTTTT.

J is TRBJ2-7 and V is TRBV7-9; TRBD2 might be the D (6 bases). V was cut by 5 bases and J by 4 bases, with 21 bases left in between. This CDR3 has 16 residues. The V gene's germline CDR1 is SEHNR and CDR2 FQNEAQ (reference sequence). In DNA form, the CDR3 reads TGTGCCAGCAGCGCGGGGCCCCCGATTTCGGGGTACGAGCAGTACGTC. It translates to CASSAGPPISGYEQYV.

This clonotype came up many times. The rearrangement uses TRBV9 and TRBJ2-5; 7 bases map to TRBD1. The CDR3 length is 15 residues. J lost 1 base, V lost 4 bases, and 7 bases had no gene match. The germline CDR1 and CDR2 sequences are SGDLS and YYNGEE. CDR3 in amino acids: CASSLGTVFQETQYF. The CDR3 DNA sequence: TGTGCCAGCAGCCTCGGGACAGTCTTCCAAGAGACCCAGTACTTC.

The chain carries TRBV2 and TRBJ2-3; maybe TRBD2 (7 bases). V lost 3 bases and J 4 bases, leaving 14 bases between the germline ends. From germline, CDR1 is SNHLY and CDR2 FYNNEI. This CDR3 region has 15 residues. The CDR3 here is CASSERGRGPDTQYF. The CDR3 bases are TGTGCCAGCAGTGAGAGGGGGAGGGGCCCAGATACGCAGTATTTT.

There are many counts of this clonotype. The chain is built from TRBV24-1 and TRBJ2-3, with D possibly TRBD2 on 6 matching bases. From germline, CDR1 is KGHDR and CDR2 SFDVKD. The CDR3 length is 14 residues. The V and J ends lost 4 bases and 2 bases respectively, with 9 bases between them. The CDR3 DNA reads TGTGCCACCAGTGAGGAGGGACCCACAGATACGCAGTATTTT. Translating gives CATSEEGPTDTQYF.

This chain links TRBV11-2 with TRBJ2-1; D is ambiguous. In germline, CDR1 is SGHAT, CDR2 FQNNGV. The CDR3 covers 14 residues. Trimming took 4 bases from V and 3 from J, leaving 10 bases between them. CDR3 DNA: TGTGCCAGCAGCTCCCACCAAGGCTACAATGAGCAGTTCTTC. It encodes CASSSHQGYNEQFF.

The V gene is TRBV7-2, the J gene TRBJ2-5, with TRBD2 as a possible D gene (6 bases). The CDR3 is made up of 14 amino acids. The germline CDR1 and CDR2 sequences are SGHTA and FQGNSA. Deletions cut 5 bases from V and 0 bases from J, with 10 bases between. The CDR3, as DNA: TGTGCCAGCAGCCCCAGGACTAACCAAGAGACCCAGTACTTC. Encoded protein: CASSPRTNQETQYF.

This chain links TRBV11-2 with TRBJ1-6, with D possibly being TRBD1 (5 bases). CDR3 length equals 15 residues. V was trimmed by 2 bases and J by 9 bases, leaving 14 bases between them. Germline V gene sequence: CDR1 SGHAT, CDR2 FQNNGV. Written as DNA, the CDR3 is TGTGCCAGCAGCTTAATGAGTCAGGGACGTTCACCCCTCCACTTT. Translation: CASSLMSQGRSPLHF.

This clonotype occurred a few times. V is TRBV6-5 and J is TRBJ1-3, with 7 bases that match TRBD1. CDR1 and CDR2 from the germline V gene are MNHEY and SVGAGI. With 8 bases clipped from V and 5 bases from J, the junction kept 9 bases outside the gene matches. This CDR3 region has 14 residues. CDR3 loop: CASAPGTVRNTIYF. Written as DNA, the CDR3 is TGTGCCAGCGCACCCGGGACAGTGAGAAACACCATATATTTT.

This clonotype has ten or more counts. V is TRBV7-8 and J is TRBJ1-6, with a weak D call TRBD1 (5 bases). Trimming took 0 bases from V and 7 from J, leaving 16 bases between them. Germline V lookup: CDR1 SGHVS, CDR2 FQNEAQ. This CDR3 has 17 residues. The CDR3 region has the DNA TGTGCCAGCAGCTTAGCCAGGGTTTCTAGTAGAAATTCACCCCTCCACTTT. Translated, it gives CASSLARVSSRNSPLHF.

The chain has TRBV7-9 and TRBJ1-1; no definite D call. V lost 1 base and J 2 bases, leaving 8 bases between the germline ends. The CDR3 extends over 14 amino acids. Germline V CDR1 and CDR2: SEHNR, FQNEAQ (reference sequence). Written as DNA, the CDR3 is TGTGCCAGCAGCTTAGTGTATGACAACACTGAAGCTTTCTTT. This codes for CASSLVYDNTEAFF.

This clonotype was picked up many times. Here the CDR3 reads CASTEYSNQPQHF. CDR3 sequence (DNA): TGTGCCAGTACCGAGTATAGCAATCAGCCCCAGCATTTT. The chain is built from TRBV19 and TRBJ1-5; D call uncertain. The germline V gene encodes CDR1 LNHDA and CDR2 SQIVND (reference sequence). This CDR3 spans 13 amino acids. Deletions cut 7 bases from V and 0 bases from J, with 7 bases between.

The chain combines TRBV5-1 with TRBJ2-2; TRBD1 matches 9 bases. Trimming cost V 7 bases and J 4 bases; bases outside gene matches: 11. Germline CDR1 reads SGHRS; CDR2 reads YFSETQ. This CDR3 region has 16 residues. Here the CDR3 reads CASSRTGDFPTGELFF. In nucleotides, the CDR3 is TGCGCCAGCTCTCGGACAGGGGATTTCCCCACCGGGGAGCTGTTTTTT. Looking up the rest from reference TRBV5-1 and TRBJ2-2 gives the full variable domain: KAGVTQTPRYLIKTRGQQVTLSCSPISGHRSVSWYQQTPGQGLQFLFEYFSETQRNKGNFPGRFSGRQFSNSRSEMNVSTLELGDSALYLCASSRTGDFPTGELFFGEGSRLTVL.

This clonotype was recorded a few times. The CDR3 DNA is TGTGCCAGCAGCGTAGATAGCGGCCAAGAGACCCAGTACTTC. This gives the protein CASSVDSGQETQYF. This chain links TRBV9 with TRBJ2-5, with D perhaps matching TRBD2 (6 bases). Trimming pared 0 bases from V and 1 base from J, leaving 7 bases between. CDR1 and CDR2 from the germline V gene are SGDLS and YYNGEE. The CDR3 covers 14 residues.

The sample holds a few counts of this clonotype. CDR3 nucleotides: TGCAGTGCCCGGACAGGGGCTAGCAACGAGCAGTACTTC. Amino acids: CSARTGASNEQYF. The chain carries TRBV20-1 and TRBJ2-7, with 9 bases lining up with TRBD1. The V gene's germline CDR1 is DFQATT and CDR2 SNEGSKA (reference sequence). Germline trimming cut 6 bases from V and 5 bases from J; bases unmatched to any gene: 8. The CDR3 has 13 residues.

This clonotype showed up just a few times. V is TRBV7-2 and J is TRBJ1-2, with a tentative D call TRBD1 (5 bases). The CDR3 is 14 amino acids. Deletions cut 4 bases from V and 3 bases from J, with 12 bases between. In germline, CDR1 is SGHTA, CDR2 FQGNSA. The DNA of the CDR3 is TGTGCCAGCAGCTCCATGGGGGGTTACTATGGCTACACCTTC. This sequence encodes CASSSMGGYYGYTF.

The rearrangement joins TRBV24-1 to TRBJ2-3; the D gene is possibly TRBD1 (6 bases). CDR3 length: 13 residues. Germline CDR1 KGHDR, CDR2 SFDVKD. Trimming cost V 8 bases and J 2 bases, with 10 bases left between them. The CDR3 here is CATMGDTTDTQYF. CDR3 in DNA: TGTGCCACCATGGGGGACACCACAGATACGCAGTATTTT.

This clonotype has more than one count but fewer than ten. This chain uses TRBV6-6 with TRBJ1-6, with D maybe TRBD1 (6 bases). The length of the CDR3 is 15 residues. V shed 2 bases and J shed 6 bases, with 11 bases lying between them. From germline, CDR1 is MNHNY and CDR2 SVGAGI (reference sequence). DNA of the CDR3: TGTGCCAGCAGTTACGATGGGGGGGCTAATTCACCCCTCCACTTT. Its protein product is CASSYDGGANSPLHF.

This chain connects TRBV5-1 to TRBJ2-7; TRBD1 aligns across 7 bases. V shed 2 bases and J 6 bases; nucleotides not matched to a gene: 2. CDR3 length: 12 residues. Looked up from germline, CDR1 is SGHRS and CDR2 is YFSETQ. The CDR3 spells CASSFNRGEQYF. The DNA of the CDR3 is TGCGCCAGCAGCTTTAACAGGGGCGAGCAGTACTTC.

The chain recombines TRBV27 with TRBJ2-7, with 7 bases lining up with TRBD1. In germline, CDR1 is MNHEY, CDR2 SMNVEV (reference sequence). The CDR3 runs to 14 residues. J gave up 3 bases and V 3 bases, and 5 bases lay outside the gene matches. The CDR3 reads CASSLVQGIYEQYF. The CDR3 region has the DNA TGTGCCAGCAGTTTGGTACAGGGGATCTACGAGCAGTACTTC.

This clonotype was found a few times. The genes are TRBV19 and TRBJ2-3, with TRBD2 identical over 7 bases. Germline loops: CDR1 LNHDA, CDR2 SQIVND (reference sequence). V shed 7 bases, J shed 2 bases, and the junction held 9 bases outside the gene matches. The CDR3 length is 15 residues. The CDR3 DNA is TGTGCCAGTACCCTCGGGACTAAAGCCACAGATACGCAGTATTTT. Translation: CASTLGTKATDTQYF.

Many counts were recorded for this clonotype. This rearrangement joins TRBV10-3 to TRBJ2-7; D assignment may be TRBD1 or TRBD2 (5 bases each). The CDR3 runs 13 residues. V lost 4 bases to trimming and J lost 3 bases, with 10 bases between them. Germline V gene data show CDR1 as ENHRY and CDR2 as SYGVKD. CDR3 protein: CAISVGPGYEQYV. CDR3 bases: TGTGCCATCAGTGTGGGACCGGGCTACGAGCAGTACGTC.